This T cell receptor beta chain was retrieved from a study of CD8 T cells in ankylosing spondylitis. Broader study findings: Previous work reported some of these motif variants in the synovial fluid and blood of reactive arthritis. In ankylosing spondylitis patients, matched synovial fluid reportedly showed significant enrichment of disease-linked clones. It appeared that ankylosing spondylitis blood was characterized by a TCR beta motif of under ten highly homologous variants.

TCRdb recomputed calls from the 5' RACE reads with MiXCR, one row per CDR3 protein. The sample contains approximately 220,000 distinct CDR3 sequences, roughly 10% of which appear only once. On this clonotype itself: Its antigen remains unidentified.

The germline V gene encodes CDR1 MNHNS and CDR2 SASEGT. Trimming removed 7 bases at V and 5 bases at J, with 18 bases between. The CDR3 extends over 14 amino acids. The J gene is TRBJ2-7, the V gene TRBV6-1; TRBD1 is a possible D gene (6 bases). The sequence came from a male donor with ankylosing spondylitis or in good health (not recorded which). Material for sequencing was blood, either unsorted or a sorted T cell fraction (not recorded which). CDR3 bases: TGTGCCAGCACCGGAACAGGGTCCCCCCACGAGCAGTACTTC. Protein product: CASTGTGSPHEQYF.